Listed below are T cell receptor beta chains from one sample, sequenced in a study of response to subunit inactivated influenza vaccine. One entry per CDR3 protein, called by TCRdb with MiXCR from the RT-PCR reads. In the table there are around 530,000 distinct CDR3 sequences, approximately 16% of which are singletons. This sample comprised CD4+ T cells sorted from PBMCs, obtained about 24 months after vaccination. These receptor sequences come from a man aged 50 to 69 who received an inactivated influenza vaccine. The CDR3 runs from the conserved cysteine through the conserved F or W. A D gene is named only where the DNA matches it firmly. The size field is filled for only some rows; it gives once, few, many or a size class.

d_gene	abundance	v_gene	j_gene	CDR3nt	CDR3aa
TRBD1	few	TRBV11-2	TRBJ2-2	TGTGCCAGCAAAATAGGACAGGGGGGGAACGGGGAGCTGTTTTTT	CASKIGQGGNGELFF
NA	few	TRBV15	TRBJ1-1	TGTGCCACCAGCACACGACACACTGAAGCTTTCTTT	CATSTRHTEAFF
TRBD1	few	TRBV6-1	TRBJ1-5	TGTGCCAGCAGTCAAGGGGGCATTCAGCCCCAGCATTTT	CASSQGGIQPQHF
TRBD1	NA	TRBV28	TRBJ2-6	TGTGCCAGCAGTTTAGCGACAGGGTATGGGGCCAACGTCCTGACTTTC	CASSLATGYGANVLTF
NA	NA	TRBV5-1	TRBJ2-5	TGCGCCAGTGCCGAAGAGACCCAGTACTTC	CASAEETQYF
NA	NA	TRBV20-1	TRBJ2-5	TGCAGTGCTAGGGCAGGGGGGGAGACCCAGTACTTC	CSARAGGETQYF
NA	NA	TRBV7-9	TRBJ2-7	TGTGCCAGCAGCCCCTCGTCGATGGGGATTCGCGAGCAGTACTTC	CASSPSSMGIREQYF
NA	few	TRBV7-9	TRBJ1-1	TGTGCCAGCAGCTTAGGGGACACGAACACTGAAGCTTTCTTT	CASSLGDTNTEAFF
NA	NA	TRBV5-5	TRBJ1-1	TGTGCCAGCAGCCCCCGGGCAGTCATGAACACTGAAGCTTTCTTT	CASSPRAVMNTEAFF
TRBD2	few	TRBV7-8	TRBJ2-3	TGTGCCAGCAGCCGACTAGCGGTAGATACGCAGTATTTT	CASSRLAVDTQYF
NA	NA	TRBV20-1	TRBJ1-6	TGCAGTGCTCCACCCGGGGGCGGCTATAATTCACCCCTCCACTTT	CSAPPGGGYNSPLHF
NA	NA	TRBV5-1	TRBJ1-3	TGCGCCAGCAGCAGCGGGGACTCTGGAAACACCATATATTTT	CASSSGDSGNTIYF
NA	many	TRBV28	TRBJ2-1	TGTGCCAGCAACAGGGTAGGCAACAATGAGCAGTTCTTC	CASNRVGNNEQFF
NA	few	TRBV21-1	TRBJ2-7	TGTGCCAGCAGCAAAAAGTTCCAGCGGGAGAGGTACGAGCAGTACTTC	CASSKKFQRERYEQYF
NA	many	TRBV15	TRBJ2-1	TGTGCCACCAGCCGCAGCGGCACCTCCTACAATGAGCAGTTCTTC	CATSRSGTSYNEQFF
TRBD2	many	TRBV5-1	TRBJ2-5	TGCGCCAGCAGCCCCGGGACTAGCGGGACCGTCATCCAAGAGACCCAGTACTTC	CASSPGTSGTVIQETQYF
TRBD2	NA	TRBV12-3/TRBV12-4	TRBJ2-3	TGTGCCAGCAGCCAGCGGGGTACGCAGTATTTT	CASSQRGTQYF
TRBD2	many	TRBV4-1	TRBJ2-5	TGCGCCAGCAGTACTAGCGGGGGGGTCCAAGAGACCCAGTACTTC	CASSTSGGVQETQYF
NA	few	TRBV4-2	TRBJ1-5	TGTGCCAGCAGCCAAGGGTCCAGGTCAGGGGGCAATCAGCCCCAGCATTTT	CASSQGSRSGGNQPQHF
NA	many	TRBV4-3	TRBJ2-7	TGCGCCAGCAGCCAAGATGATGGGGGACGGGAGCAGTACTTC	CASSQDDGGREQYF
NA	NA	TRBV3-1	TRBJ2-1	TGTGCCAGCAGCCGCCGGGACAAATACAATGAGCAGTTCTTC	CASSRRDKYNEQFF
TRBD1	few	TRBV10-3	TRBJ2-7	TGTGCCATCACCGGACAGGGTACCTACGAGCAGTACTTC	CAITGQGTYEQYF
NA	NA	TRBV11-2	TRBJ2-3	TGTGCCAGCAGCTTAGAAGGTTCTCGTGTACAGAATACGCAGTATTTT	CASSLEGSRVQNTQYF
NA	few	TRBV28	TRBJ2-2	TGTGCCAGCAGGCCTGGACAGAACACCGGGGAGCTGTTTTTT	CASRPGQNTGELFF
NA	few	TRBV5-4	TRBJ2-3	TGTGCCAGCAGCTTGGCCAGTCTAGGAGATACGCAGTATTTT	CASSLASLGDTQYF
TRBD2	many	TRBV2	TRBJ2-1	TGTGCCAGCAGTCGGACTAGCGGGAGGGATGAGCAGTTCTTC	CASSRTSGRDEQFF
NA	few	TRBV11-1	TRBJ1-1	TGTGCCAGCAGCCCAATGTCGGGACTTATGAACACTGAAGCTTTCTTT	CASSPMSGLMNTEAFF
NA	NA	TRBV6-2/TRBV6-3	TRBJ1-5	TGTGCCAGCAGCAAAGCCGCTCACAATCAGCCCCAGCATTTT	CASSKAAHNQPQHF
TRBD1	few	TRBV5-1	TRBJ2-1	TGCGCCAGCAGCTTAACAGGGGTGGGCAATGAGCAGTTCTTC	CASSLTGVGNEQFF
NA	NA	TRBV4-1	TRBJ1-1	TGCGCCAGCAGCCAAGTGCTCGACACTGAAGCTTTCTTT	CASSQVLDTEAFF
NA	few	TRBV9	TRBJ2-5	TGTGCCAGCAGCCCGCCCAAGGTGGAAGGGGAGACCCAGTACTTC	CASSPPKVEGETQYF
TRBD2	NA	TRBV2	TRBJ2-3	TGTGCCAGCAACGCGGGAGTGGGGGGAGATACGCAGTATTTT	CASNAGVGGDTQYF
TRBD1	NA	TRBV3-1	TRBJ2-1	TGTGCCAGCAGCCATCGACAGGGGGTTAACAATGAGCAGTTCTTC	CASSHRQGVNNEQFF
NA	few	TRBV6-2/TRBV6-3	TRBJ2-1	TGTGCCAGCAGTCATGAATACAATGAGCAGTTCTTC	CASSHEYNEQFF
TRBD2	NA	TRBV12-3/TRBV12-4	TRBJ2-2	TGTGCCAGCAGCCCTCGGACTAGCTACACCGGGGAGCTGTTTTTT	CASSPRTSYTGELFF
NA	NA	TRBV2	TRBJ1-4	TGTGCCAGCAGCATAAAAGGGACTTATGAAAAACTGTTTTTT	CASSIKGTYEKLFF
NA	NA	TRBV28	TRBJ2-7	TGTGCCAGTTGCCCGGGGTCTTCGGGCGAGCAGTACTTC	CASCPGSSGEQYF
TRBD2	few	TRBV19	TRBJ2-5	TGTGCCAGTAGTCGAGGACTAGCGGGAATTCAAGAGACCCAGTACTTC	CASSRGLAGIQETQYF
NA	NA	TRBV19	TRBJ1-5	TGTGCCAGTACGGGCGGAGGCCCTGAGCCCCAGCATTTT	CASTGGGPEPQHF
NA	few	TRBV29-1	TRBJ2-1	TGCAGCGTTGGGGTGGTGGGGAATGAGCAGTTCTTC	CSVGVVGNEQFF
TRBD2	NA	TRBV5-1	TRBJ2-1	TGCGCCAGCAGCTTGGGACTAGCGGGAAGTACGAATGAGCAGTTCTTC	CASSLGLAGSTNEQFF
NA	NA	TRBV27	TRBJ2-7	TGTGCCAGCAGTAGAAGGGACACCTGGTCATTGGGGGAGCAGTACTTC	CASSRRDTWSLGEQYF
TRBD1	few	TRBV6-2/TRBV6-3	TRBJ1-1	TGTGCCAGCAGTTACTCACGGGACAGGGATACTGAAGCTTTCTTT	CASSYSRDRDTEAFF
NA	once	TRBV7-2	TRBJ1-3	TGTGCCAGCAGCTTATATGGGACGGATGGAAACACCATATATTTT	CASSLYGTDGNTIYF
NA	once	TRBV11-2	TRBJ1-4	TGTGCCAGTAGCCTCGAAGCAACTAATGAAAAACTGTTTTTT	CASSLEATNEKLFF
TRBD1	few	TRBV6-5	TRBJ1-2	TGTGCCAGCAGTTACTCGTACAGGGGGGCGGATGGCTACACCTTC	CASSYSYRGADGYTF
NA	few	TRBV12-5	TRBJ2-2	TGTGCTAGTGGCTCGGGACAATCCACCGGGGAGCTGTTTTTT	CASGSGQSTGELFF
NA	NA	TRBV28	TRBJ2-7	TGTGCCAGCACCGATTCCGGCGGGAACGAGCAGTACTTC	CASTDSGGNEQYF
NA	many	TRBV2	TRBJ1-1	TGTGCCAGCAGTGTGAGTAACACTGAAGCTTTCTTT	CASSVSNTEAFF
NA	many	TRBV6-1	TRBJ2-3	TGTGCCAGCAGGATGGACAGAACAGATACGCAGTATTTT	CASRMDRTDTQYF
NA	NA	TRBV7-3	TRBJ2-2	TGTGCCAGCAGCTTTGGCCGCTCCGGGGAGCTGTTTTTT	CASSFGRSGELFF
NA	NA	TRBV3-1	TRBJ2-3	TGTGCCAGCAGTCCAGGGGTTGGCACAGATACGCAGTATTTT	CASSPGVGTDTQYF